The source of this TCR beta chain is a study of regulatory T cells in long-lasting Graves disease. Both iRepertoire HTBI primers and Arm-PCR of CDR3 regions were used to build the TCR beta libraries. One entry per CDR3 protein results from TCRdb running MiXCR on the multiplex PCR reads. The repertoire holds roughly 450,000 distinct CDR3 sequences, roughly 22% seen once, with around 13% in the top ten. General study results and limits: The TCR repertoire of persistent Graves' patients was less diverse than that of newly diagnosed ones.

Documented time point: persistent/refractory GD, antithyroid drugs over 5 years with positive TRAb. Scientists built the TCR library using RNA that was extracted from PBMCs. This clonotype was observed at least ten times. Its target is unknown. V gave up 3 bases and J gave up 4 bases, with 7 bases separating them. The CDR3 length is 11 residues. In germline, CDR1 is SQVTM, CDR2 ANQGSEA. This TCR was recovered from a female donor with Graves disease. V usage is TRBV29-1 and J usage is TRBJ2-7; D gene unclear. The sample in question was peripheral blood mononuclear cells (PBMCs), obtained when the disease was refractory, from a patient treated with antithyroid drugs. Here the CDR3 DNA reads TGCAGCGTTGATCAGGCATACGAGCAGTACTTC. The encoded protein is CSVDQAYEQYF.